These 28 T cell receptor beta chains were sequenced from one sample in a study of blood T cell repertoires in COVID-19. Libraries were prepared by immunoSEQ multiplex PCR; TCRdb keeps only in-frame clonotypes and omits some of them. The table records some 380,000 clones, 90% of them present only once. The sequencing sample was made of peripheral blood. The receptors were gathered from a man aged 18 to 30 with active or convalescent COVID-19.

The chain has TRBV6-5 and TRBJ2-7; unclear D gene. Between the trimmed V and J ends, which lost 10 bases and 0 bases, there was a span of 7 bases. Germline V CDR1 and CDR2: MNHEY, SVGAGI. The CDR3 consists of 11 residues. The CDR3 protein is CATSFSYEQYF. CDR3 DNA sequence: TGTGCCACCTCGTTCTCCTACGAGCAGTACTTC.

This chain links TRBV10-3 with TRBJ2-7; D perhaps matches TRBD1 (6 bases). Per the germline V gene, CDR1 is ENHRY and CDR2 is SYGVKD. Trimming took off 0 bases at V and 2 bases at J, with 11 bases between the two ends. This CDR3 has 15 residues. Here the CDR3 reads CAISESPGATYEQYF. CDR3 nucleotide sequence: TGTGCCATCAGTGAGTCTCCAGGGGCCACCTACGAGCAGTACTTC.

The chain recombines TRBV14 with TRBJ1-1; TRBD1 is a possible D gene (6 bases). The ends were cut back, 4 bases at V and 4 bases at J, with 13 bases in the middle. CDR1 is SGHDN, CDR2 FVKESK, per germline. The CDR3 consists of 14 residues. CDR3 nucleotide sequence: TGTGCCAGCAGCCTTTACAGGGCCCGCACTGAAGCTTTCTTT. Translation: CASSLYRARTEAFF.

CDR3: CASRRPGQGVNEQFF. In nucleotides, the CDR3 is TGTGCCAGCAGACGCCCGGGACAGGGCGTGAATGAGCAGTTCTTC. The J gene is TRBJ2-1, the V gene TRBV6-5, with 9 bases fitting TRBD1. CDR3 length: 15 residues. Germline V gene lookup returns CDR1 MNHEY and CDR2 SVGAGI. V dropped 6 bases and J dropped 7; count of bases not matched to a gene: 10.

This chain uses TRBV27 with TRBJ1-5; perhaps TRBD1 as D (6 bases). Deletions cut 2 bases from V and 6 bases from J, with 11 bases between. The germline V gene has CDR1 MNHEY and CDR2 SMNVEV (reference sequence). CDR3 length: 14 amino acids. CDR3 in DNA: TGTGCCAGCAGTTTAACAGGGTCGGCTCAGCCCCAGCATTTT. Residues: CASSLTGSAQPQHF.

The chain joins TRBV27 to TRBJ1-6; 9 bases align to TRBD1. CDR3 size: 16 residues. CDR1 and CDR2 from the germline V gene are MNHEY and SMNVEV (reference sequence). V lost 2 bases and J lost 7; bases outside the gene matches: 6. CDR3 amino acids: CASSLRTGATNSPLHF. In DNA, the CDR3 is TGTGCCAGCAGTTTACGGACAGGGGCTACCAATTCACCCCTCCACTTT.

The chain combines TRBV3-1 (or the pseudogene TRBV3-2) with TRBJ2-7, with no clear D. CDR3 length equals 14 residues. Germline CDR1 LGHDT, CDR2 YNNKEL (reference sequence). V was clipped by 2 bases and J by 1 base, with 9 bases between them. CDR3 amino acids: CASSQQSVSYEQYF. The DNA of the CDR3 is TGTGCCAGCAGCCAACAGTCAGTATCCTACGAGCAGTACTTC.

The CDR3 sequence: CASSNHRAGDGYTF. CDR3 DNA sequence: TGTGCCAGCAGTAACCATCGGGCAGGGGATGGCTACACCTTC. V and J are TRBV6-2 or TRBV6-3 and TRBJ1-2, with D maybe TRBD1 (6 bases). This CDR3 has 14 amino acids. Trimming removed 5 bases at V and 6 bases at J, with 16 bases between. Germline values: CDR1 MNHEY, CDR2 SVGEGT.

This rearrangement joins TRBV27 to TRBJ2-3; 9 bases fit TRBD2. The ends lost 2 bases at V and 1 base at J; junction bases unmatched: 4. The CDR3 is made up of 16 amino acids. The V gene's germline CDR1 is MNHEY and CDR2 SMNVEV (reference sequence). In nucleotides, the CDR3 is TGTGCCAGCAGTTTACTAATAGCGGGAGGCACAGATACGCAGTATTTT. Translating gives CASSLLIAGGTDTQYF.

The rearrangement joins TRBV7-2 to TRBJ1-4; TRBD1 matches at 12 bases. CDR3 length: 17 residues. V trimming: 5 bases; J trimming: 7 bases; junction bases outside the gene matches: 11. Germline V gene data show CDR1 as SGHTA and CDR2 as FQGNSA. CDR3 in DNA: TGTGCCAGCAGCGTCGGGACAGGGGGCCCCGAAATTGAAAAACTGTTTTTT. This sequence encodes CASSVGTGGPEIEKLFF.

The rearrangement joins TRBV28 to TRBJ2-5, with 7 positions matching TRBD2. Germline V CDR1 and CDR2: MDHEN, SYDVKM. CDR3 length equals 18 residues. The V gene end was trimmed by 7 bases and the J gene end by 1 base; junction bases not matched to a gene: 18. CDR3 protein: CASTPQWGGFGAQETQYF. CDR3 in DNA: TGTGCCAGCACCCCTCAATGGGGGGGGTTTGGGGCCCAAGAGACCCAGTACTTC.

The chain uses TRBV6-2 or TRBV6-3 and TRBJ1-5, with 7 nucleotides matching TRBD1. Unmatched junction bases numbered 2, after V lost 6 bases and J lost 0 bases. The CDR3 covers 14 residues. Germline-derived CDR1 and CDR2 are MNHEY and SVGEGT. CDR3 sequence (DNA): TGTGCCAGCAGCAGGACAGGTAGCAATCAGCCCCAGCATTTT. Protein: CASSRTGSNQPQHF.

J is TRBJ2-1 and V is TRBV9; the match to TRBD2 covers 13 bases. Per the germline V gene, CDR1 is SGDLS and CDR2 is YYNGEE. The CDR3 is made up of 17 amino acids. V shed 3 bases, J shed 6 bases, and the junction held 9 bases outside the gene matches. The CDR3 DNA sequence: TGTGCCAGCAGCGAACTAGCGGGGGGGCTCCAATCCAATGAGCAGTTCTTC. It is translated as CASSELAGGLQSNEQFF. The full variable domain, its missing parts supplied by reference TRBV9 and TRBJ2-1, is DSGVTQTPKHLITATGQRVTLRCSPRSGDLSVYWYQQSLDQGLQFLIQYYNGEERAKGNILERFSAQQFPDLHSELNLSSLELGDSALYFCASSELAGGLQSNEQFFGPGTRLTVL.

The chain links TRBV9 to TRBJ1-1; a possible D gene is TRBD1 (5 bases). Germline CDR1 is SGDLS and CDR2 is YYNGEE. V was trimmed by 3 bases and J by 8 bases, leaving 17 bases between them. This CDR3 has 14 amino acids. The CDR3 reads CASSGDRGLGEAFF. As DNA, the CDR3 is TGTGCCAGCAGCGGAGATCGGGGACTTGGGGAAGCTTTCTTT. Supplemented by reference TRBV9 and TRBJ1-1, the full variable domain reads DSGVTQTPKHLITATGQRVTLRCSPRSGDLSVYWYQQSLDQGLQFLIQYYNGEERAKGNILERFSAQQFPDLHSELNLSSLELGDSALYFCASSGDRGLGEAFFGQGTRLTVV.

The V and J genes are TRBV7-8 and TRBJ2-1; D possibly corresponds to TRBD2 (5 bases). The CDR3 has 16 residues. From germline, CDR1 is SGHVS and CDR2 FQNEAQ. Between the trimmed V and J ends, which lost 2 bases and 0 bases, there was a span of 11 bases. The CDR3 DNA is TGTGCCAGCAGCTTATGGGCGGGCCACTCCTACAATGAGCAGTTCTTC. Translating it yields CASSLWAGHSYNEQFF.

This chain links TRBV19 with TRBJ1-2; 8 bases line up with TRBD1. Germline V gene lookup returns CDR1 LNHDA and CDR2 SQIVND (reference sequence). Unmatched junction bases numbered 0, after V lost 6 bases and J lost 3 bases. CDR3 length equals 12 residues. CDR3 loop: CASRTGDYGYTF. CDR3 nucleotide sequence: TGTGCCAGTAGGACAGGGGACTATGGCTACACCTTC.

The CDR3 DNA sequence: TGTGCCAGCATGGGCAGTAGCTCTGGAAACACCATATATTTT. Translation: CASMGSSSGNTIYF. This chain connects TRBV27 to TRBJ1-3; D gene unclear. Germline V gene data show CDR1 as MNHEY and CDR2 as SMNVEV (reference sequence). This CDR3 is 14 amino acids long. Trimming left V 7 bases short and J 0 bases short, with 10 bases between.

This rearrangement joins TRBV28 to TRBJ1-2, with 11 positions matching TRBD1. Germline V gene lookup returns CDR1 MDHEN and CDR2 SYDVKM. The junction had 10 bases not matched to a gene; V was cut back by 6 bases and J by 7 bases. The CDR3 consists of 15 residues. CDR3 sequence reads: CASRPEDRGQSGYTF. The CDR3 DNA reads TGTGCCAGCAGACCGGAGGACAGGGGGCAAAGTGGCTACACCTTC.

The chain has TRBV19 and TRBJ1-1; TRBD1 matches 7 bases. V lost 6 bases to trimming and J lost 0 bases; unmatched junction nucleotides: 13. CDR1 and CDR2 (germline): LNHDA, SQIVND (reference sequence). The CDR3 has 17 residues. CDR3 in DNA: TGTGCCAGTAGATATCACAGGGGAATGGAGTTGAACACTGAAGCTTTCTTT. This gives the protein CASRYHRGMELNTEAFF.

This chain uses TRBV7-8 with TRBJ2-7; 8 bases align to TRBD2. Per the germline V gene, CDR1 is SGHVS and CDR2 is FQNEAQ. CDR3 size: 14 residues. The ends lost 5 bases at V and 4 bases at J; junction bases unmatched: 7. The CDR3 is CASSVTSANYEQYF. The CDR3 coding sequence is TGTGCCAGCAGCGTGACTAGCGCCAATTACGAGCAGTACTTC.

The V call is TRBV6-2 or TRBV6-3, the J call TRBJ1-1; 8 bases are a match to TRBD1. With 6 bases clipped from V and 6 bases from J, the junction kept 9 bases outside the gene matches. The germline V gene encodes CDR1 MNHEY and CDR2 SVGEGT. This CDR3 region has 14 residues. Here the CDR3 reads CASSNGQGWAEAFF. CDR3 DNA sequence: TGTGCCAGCAGCAACGGACAGGGATGGGCTGAAGCTTTCTTT.

V usage is TRBV28 and J usage is TRBJ2-7; D is perhaps TRBD1 (6 bases). Germline V gene lookup returns CDR1 MDHEN and CDR2 SYDVKM. Trimming took 3 bases from V and 3 from J, leaving 18 bases between them. The CDR3 has 16 residues. The CDR3 nucleotides read TGTGCCAGCAGTTTTAGGCTTATGTGGGACATCTACGAGCAGTACTTC. Translated, it gives CASSFRLMWDIYEQYF.

The chain couples TRBV28 to TRBJ1-3; D is ambiguous. CDR1 is MDHEN, CDR2 SYDVKM, per germline. The CDR3 totals 17 residues. V was pared by 3 bases and J by 0 bases, with 15 bases between. Written as DNA, the CDR3 is TGTGCCAGCAGTTTGCCCGGCAGAGGTCACTCTGGAAACACCATATATTTT. Protein sequence: CASSLPGRGHSGNTIYF.

V is TRBV7-9 and J is TRBJ2-7, with 8 nucleotides matching TRBD1. This CDR3 has 17 residues. Germline CDR1 is SEHNR and CDR2 is FQNEAQ (reference sequence). Germline trimming cut 1 base from V and 5 bases from J; bases unmatched to any gene: 13. The CDR3 loop reads CASSLEGPGGAPHEQYF. The CDR3 coding sequence is TGTGCCAGCAGCTTAGAAGGGCCAGGGGGCGCTCCCCACGAGCAGTACTTC.

V is TRBV14 and J is TRBJ2-3; TRBD2 is a possible D gene (7 bases). V lost 4 bases to trimming and J lost 0 bases, with 14 bases between them. Germline assignment: CDR1 SGHDN and CDR2 FVKESK. CDR3 length: 16 residues. For the CDR3, the DNA is TGTGCCAGCAGCCTAGGGGGGGGAATAAGCACAGATACGCAGTATTTT. Amino acid sequence: CASSLGGGISTDTQYF.

The chain carries TRBV10-3 and TRBJ2-1; D is possibly TRBD2 (5 bases). Germline CDR1 ENHRY, CDR2 SYGVKD. The germline V and J ends were trimmed by 8 bases and 4 bases, with 12 bases remaining between them. The CDR3 spans 13 residues. CDR3: CAIADGVYNEQFF. The CDR3 region has the DNA TGTGCCATCGCGGACGGGGTGTACAATGAGCAGTTCTTC.

J is TRBJ1-4 and V is TRBV5-6; D ambiguous. CDR1 and CDR2 from the germline V gene are SGHDT and YYEEEE. The germline V and J ends were trimmed by 1 base and 4 bases, with 11 bases remaining between them. This CDR3 has 15 residues. The CDR3 loop is CASSLLGRLNEKLFF. The CDR3, as DNA: TGTGCCAGCAGCTTGCTTGGGAGACTTAATGAAAAACTGTTTTTT. Based on the CDR3 plus reference TRBV5-6 and TRBJ1-4, the full variable domain is DAGVTQSPTHLIKTRGQQVTLRCSPKSGHDTVSWYQQALGQGPQFIFQYYEEEERQRGNFPDRFSGHQFPNYSSELNVNALLLGDSALYLCASSLLGRLNEKLFFGSGTQLSVL.

The V gene is TRBV4-1, the J gene TRBJ1-5; 11 positions agree with TRBD1. The CDR3 totals 15 residues. Trimming removed 3 bases from V and 4 bases from J; junction bases left unmatched: 2. Germline V gene lookup returns CDR1 MGHRA and CDR2 YSYEKL. The CDR3 bases are TGCGCCAGCAGCCATGGGGACAGGGGGAATCAGCCCCAGCATTTT. The encoded protein is CASSHGDRGNQPQHF.